Shown below are 6 T cell receptor beta chains from a single sample sequenced in a study of T cells in localized non-small cell lung cancer. Only in-frame clones appear in the TCRdb table, and some are missing; sequencing was by immunoSEQ multiplex PCR. This repertoire shows about 4,000 clones, 38% found once; its top ten account for about 5.6%. Here the sequenced sample was lung tumor tissue, taken before any cancer treatment. These TCRs come from a woman between 40 and 69 years old with stage I lung adenocarcinoma.

This clone was recorded a few times. The chain uses TRBV11-3 and TRBJ2-2, with D tentatively TRBD1 (6 bases). The germline V gene has CDR1 SGHNT and CDR2 YENEEA. V was clipped by 6 bases and J by 3 bases, with 11 bases between them. The CDR3 has 14 residues. CDR3 in amino acids: CASRSGQDTGELFF. CDR3 nucleotides: TGTGCCAGCAGATCGGGACAAGACACCGGGGAGCTGTTTTTT.

The chain couples TRBV19 to TRBJ1-5, with TRBD1 identical over 8 bases. The CDR3 covers 15 residues. With V trimmed by 5 bases and J by 4 bases, 7 bases remained unmatched. Looked up from germline, CDR1 is LNHDA and CDR2 is SQIVND (reference sequence). In DNA form, the CDR3 reads TGTGCCAGTAGTCAGGACAGGGTAGATAATCAGCCCCAGCATTTT. This codes for CASSQDRVDNQPQHF.

This clone was picked up a small number of times. This chain connects TRBV28 to TRBJ1-5; 8 nucleotides agree with TRBD1. The length of the CDR3 is 16 residues. Trimming took 0 bases from V and 3 from J; bases not matched to a gene: 4. Germline CDR1 and CDR2: MDHEN and SYDVKM. For the CDR3, the DNA is TGTGCCAGCAGTTTATGGCAGGGGGCTGCCAATCAGCCCCAGCATTTT. Translated: CASSLWQGAANQPQHF.

This clone was found a few times. The chain uses TRBV9 and TRBJ2-4; 15 positions match TRBD2. V lost 0 bases, J lost 3 bases, and 4 bases stayed unmatched. CDR3 length: 18 residues. CDR1 and CDR2 from the germline V gene are SGDLS and YYNGEE. The CDR3 region has the DNA TGTGCCAGCAGCGTAGGGACTAGCGGGAGGGCCGTCAAAAACATTCAGTACTTC. Encoded protein: CASSVGTSGRAVKNIQYF.

The gene calls are TRBV11-3 and TRBJ2-4, with TRBD2 identical over 15 bases. The germline V gene has CDR1 SGHNT and CDR2 YENEEA. With V trimmed by 5 bases and J by 9 bases, 11 bases remained unmatched. The CDR3 is 17 residues long. CDR3 in amino acids: CASSRTGTSGRWAIQYF. The CDR3, as DNA: TGTGCCAGCAGCCGGACAGGGACTAGCGGGAGGTGGGCCATTCAGTACTTC.

The V gene is TRBV9, the J gene TRBJ2-1; unclear D gene. CDR1 and CDR2 (germline): SGDLS, YYNGEE. There are 12 residues in the CDR3. V lost 4 bases, J lost 9 bases, and 11 bases lay in between. In DNA form, the CDR3 reads TGTGCCAGCAGCCCTACGAAGGGTGAGCAGTTCTTC. This sequence encodes CASSPTKGEQFF.